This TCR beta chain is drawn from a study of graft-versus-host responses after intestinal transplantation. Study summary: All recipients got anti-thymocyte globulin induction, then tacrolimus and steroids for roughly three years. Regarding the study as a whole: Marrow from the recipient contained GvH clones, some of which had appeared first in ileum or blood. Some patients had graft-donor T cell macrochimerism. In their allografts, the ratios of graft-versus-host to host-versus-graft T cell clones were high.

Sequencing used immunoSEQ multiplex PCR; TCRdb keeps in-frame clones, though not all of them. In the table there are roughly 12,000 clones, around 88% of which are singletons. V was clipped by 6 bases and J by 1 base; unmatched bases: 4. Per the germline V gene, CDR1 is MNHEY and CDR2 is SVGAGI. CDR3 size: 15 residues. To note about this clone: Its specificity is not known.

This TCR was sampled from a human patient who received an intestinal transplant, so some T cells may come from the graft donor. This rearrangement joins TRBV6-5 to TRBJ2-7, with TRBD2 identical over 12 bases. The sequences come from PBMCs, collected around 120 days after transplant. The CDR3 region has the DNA TGTGCCAGCAGGCAGACTAGCGGGAGTTCCTACGAGCAGTACTTC. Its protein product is CASRQTSGSSYEQYF.